The clone carrying this T cell receptor beta chain was seen only a few times. Its matching antigen is unknown. This CDR3 region has 12 residues. Trimming removed 5 bases at V and 5 bases at J, with 9 bases between. This record belongs to a study of T cell responses to AZD1222 COVID-19 vaccine. Study results and limitations: Receipt of two AZD1222 doses was followed by a rise in Spike-specific TCR breadth and depth. Spike-spanning, vaccine-associated CD4 TCRs were dominant at 160-218 and 743-854. The donor cohort was predominantly white British with a female majority, and clonal diversity may have been underestimated.

Clones were read by immunoSEQ multiplex PCR, and TCRdb kept only the in-frame ones, dropping some. The data show around 140,000 clones, about 90% seen once. This chain joins TRBV12-3 or TRBV12-4 and TRBJ2-5; D unresolved. This material consisted of peripheral blood, taken 28 days after the second dose of the MenACWY control vaccine. The source is an adult who received the MenACWY meningococcal vaccine as a control. CDR3 protein: CASSPTRETQYF. The CDR3 DNA reads as TGTGCCAGCAGTCCCACGAGGGAGACCCAGTACTTC.